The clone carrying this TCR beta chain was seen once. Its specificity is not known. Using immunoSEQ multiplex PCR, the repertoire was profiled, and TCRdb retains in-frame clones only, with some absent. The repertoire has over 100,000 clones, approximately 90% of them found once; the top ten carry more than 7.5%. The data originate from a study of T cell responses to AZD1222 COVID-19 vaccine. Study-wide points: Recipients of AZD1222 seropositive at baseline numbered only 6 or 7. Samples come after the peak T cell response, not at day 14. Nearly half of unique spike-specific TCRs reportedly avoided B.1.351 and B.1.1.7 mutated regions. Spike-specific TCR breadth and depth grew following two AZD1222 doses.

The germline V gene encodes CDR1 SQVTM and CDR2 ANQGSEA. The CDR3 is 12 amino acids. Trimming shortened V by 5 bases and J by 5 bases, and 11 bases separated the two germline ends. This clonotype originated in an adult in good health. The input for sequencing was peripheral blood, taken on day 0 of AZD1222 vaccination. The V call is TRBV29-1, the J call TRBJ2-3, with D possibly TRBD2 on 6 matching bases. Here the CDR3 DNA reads TGCAGCGTTACAGGAGGGGAAGATACGCAGTATTTT. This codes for CSVTGGEDTQYF.